Shown below are 13 T cell receptor beta chains from a single sample sequenced in a study of T cell changes during pregnancy in multiple sclerosis. The repertoire was sequenced with immunoSEQ multiplex PCR; TCRdb's copy has only in-frame clones and lacks some. The sample has about 130,000 clones; 90% to 98% are singletons. This specimen was peripheral blood, taken after pregnancy. Every receptor here comes from a female donor with multiple sclerosis, enrolled in a pregnancy study.

This clone was recorded once. J is TRBJ2-5 and V is TRBV29-1; D ambiguous. The CDR3 has 13 residues. The V end was cut by 1 base, the J end by 5 bases, with 11 bases between. The germline gives CDR1 SQVTM, CDR2 ANQGSEA. CDR3 coding DNA: TGCAGCGTTGAAGGTTCCGGGTTCGAGACCCAGTACTTC. Encoded protein: CSVEGSGFETQYF.

The gene calls are TRBV28 and TRBJ1-5; D gene uncertain. Per germline, CDR1 MDHEN and CDR2 SYDVKM. The V and J ends lost 3 bases and 5 bases respectively, with 8 bases between them. The CDR3 has 13 amino acids. Here the CDR3 DNA reads TGTGCCAGCAGTTTGGGCAGGCATCAGCCCCAGCATTTT. Its protein is CASSLGRHQPQHF. Full variable domain (missing parts from reference TRBV28 and TRBJ1-5): DVKVTQSSRYLVKRTGEKVFLECVQDMDHENMFWYRQDPGLGLRLIYFSYDVKMKEKGDIPEGYSVSREKKERFSLILESASTNQTSMYLCASSLGRHQPQHFGDGTRLSIL.

This chain links TRBV2 with TRBJ2-7; TRBD2 matches 8 bases. This CDR3 contains 17 residues. Germline V lookup: CDR1 SNHLY, CDR2 FYNNEI. V gave up 7 bases and J gave up 0 bases; unmatched junction bases: 14. The CDR3 bases are TGTGCCAGCACCGGGACTAGTGCAGCGCGGAGCTCCTACGAGCAGTACTTC. Residues: CASTGTSAARSSYEQYF.

The chain combines TRBV5-5 with TRBJ1-5; possible D gene TRBD1, 5 bases. Germline V CDR1 and CDR2: SGHKS, YYEKEE (reference sequence). The CDR3 totals 15 residues. V lost 0 bases and J lost 1, with 8 bases in between. CDR3 residues: CASSLGQISNQPQHF. CDR3 bases: TGTGCCAGCAGCTTGGGACAGATAAGCAATCAGCCCCAGCATTTT.

V usage is TRBV7-8 and J usage is TRBJ1-5; D is perhaps TRBD1 (6 bases). Germline CDR1 SGHVS, CDR2 FQNEAQ. The CDR3 has 16 residues. The ends were cut back, 5 bases at V and 0 bases at J, with 14 bases in the middle. Here the CDR3 DNA reads TGTGCCAGCAGCCACCACCGGACAGTTAGCAATCAGCCCCAGCATTTT. It yields the protein CASSHHRTVSNQPQHF.

The chain joins TRBV7-9 to TRBJ1-1; D gene ambiguous. There are 11 residues in the CDR3. The V gene lost 0 bases and the J gene lost 7 bases, with 3 bases spanning the gap. CDR1 SEHNR and CDR2 FQNEAQ come from the germline V gene (reference sequence). CDR3 in amino acids: CASSLAYEAFF. The CDR3 coding sequence is TGTGCCAGCAGCTTAGCGTATGAAGCTTTCTTT.

The gene calls are TRBV6-5 and TRBJ2-7; 11 bases align to TRBD1. The CDR3 sequence is 15 residues long. Trimming at V came to 2 bases and at J to 6 bases, leaving 6 bases not matched to a gene. CDR1 is MNHEY, CDR2 SVGAGI, per germline. CDR3 in DNA: TGTGCCAGCAGTTACAACAAGGGACAGGGGGGCGAGCAGTACTTC. It is translated as CASSYNKGQGGEQYF.

V is TRBV27 and J is TRBJ2-7, with 9 bases lining up with TRBD1. The V and J ends lost 3 bases and 3 bases, in that order; junction bases with no gene match: 6. This CDR3 spans 15 amino acids. Germline V CDR1 and CDR2: MNHEY, SMNVEV (reference sequence). The CDR3 DNA sequence: TGTGCCAGCAGTTTCCAGGCGGGACAGGGCTACGAGCAGTACTTC. The encoded protein is CASSFQAGQGYEQYF.

This chain connects TRBV2 to TRBJ2-1; perhaps TRBD2 as D (5 bases). The CDR3 sequence is 12 residues long. V dropped 5 bases and J dropped 13 bases, with 15 bases sitting between them. Germline CDR1 reads SNHLY; CDR2 reads FYNNEI. DNA for the CDR3: TGTGCCAGCAGTTTAGGCGGGCTGGGTCAGTTCTTC. Translated, it gives CASSLGGLGQFF.

This clone has only a few counts. The rearrangement joins TRBV29-1 to TRBJ1-1, with a tentative D call TRBD1 (5 bases). The CDR3 is 11 amino acids. The germline gives CDR1 SQVTM, CDR2 ANQGSEA. V lost 7 bases to trimming and J lost 10 bases, with 16 bases between them. The CDR3 sequence is CSASQGAAAFF. As DNA, the CDR3 is TGCAGCGCTTCCCAGGGTGCTGCAGCTTTCTTT.

This chain joins TRBV14 and TRBJ2-1, with 9 bases lining up with TRBD2. The CDR3 has 14 amino acids. Germline V gene sequence: CDR1 SGHDN, CDR2 FVKESK. The J segment lost 6 bases and the V segment lost 6 bases, leaving 6 bases of the junction unmatched. CDR3 amino acids: CASRASGTGNEQFF. DNA of the CDR3: TGTGCCAGCAGGGCTAGCGGGACTGGCAATGAGCAGTTCTTC.

This clone was detected only a few times. V is TRBV28 and J is TRBJ1-5, with TRBD1 matching 9 bases. Germline-derived CDR1 and CDR2 are MDHEN and SYDVKM. J was trimmed by 2 bases and V by 4 bases; bases with no gene match: 0. The length of the CDR3 is 14 residues. The CDR3 coding sequence is TGTGCCAGCAGTTGGGACAGGGGCAATCAGCCCCAGCATTTT. Protein: CASSWDRGNQPQHF.

The CDR3: CASSDPEELAIPGGNEQFF. The DNA for the CDR3 is TGTGCCAGCAGTGACCCTGAAGAGTTAGCGATCCCAGGGGGCAATGAGCAGTTCTTC. This chain uses TRBV6-4 with TRBJ2-1, with 7 positions matching TRBD1. The CDR3 loop spans 19 amino acids. After removal of 2 bases from V and 6 bases from J, the junction contained 19 bases not matched to a gene. Germline V lookup: CDR1 MRHNA, CDR2 SNTAGT.